The T cell receptor (beta chain) described here comes from a study of CD8 T cells in Susac syndrome. Germline CDR1 is SGDLS and CDR2 is YYNGEE. CDR3 length equals 12 residues. Trimming removed 0 bases from V and 13 bases from J, with 13 bases in between. It was with random hexamers that 0.5 to 1 ug RNA was reverse transcribed. Each CDR3 protein is one row after TCRdb ran MiXCR on the immunoSEQ multiplex PCR reads. The profile shows some 180,000 distinct CDR3 sequences, more than 85% of them singletons. The chain uses TRBV9 and TRBJ1-2; D gene ambiguous. Sequencing was carried out using CD4+ T cells from PBMCs. The TCR comes from a human donor with Susac syndrome. CDR3 DNA: TGTGCCAGCAGCGTAGAGACAAAGACTTTCACCTTC. It translates to CASSVETKTFTF.